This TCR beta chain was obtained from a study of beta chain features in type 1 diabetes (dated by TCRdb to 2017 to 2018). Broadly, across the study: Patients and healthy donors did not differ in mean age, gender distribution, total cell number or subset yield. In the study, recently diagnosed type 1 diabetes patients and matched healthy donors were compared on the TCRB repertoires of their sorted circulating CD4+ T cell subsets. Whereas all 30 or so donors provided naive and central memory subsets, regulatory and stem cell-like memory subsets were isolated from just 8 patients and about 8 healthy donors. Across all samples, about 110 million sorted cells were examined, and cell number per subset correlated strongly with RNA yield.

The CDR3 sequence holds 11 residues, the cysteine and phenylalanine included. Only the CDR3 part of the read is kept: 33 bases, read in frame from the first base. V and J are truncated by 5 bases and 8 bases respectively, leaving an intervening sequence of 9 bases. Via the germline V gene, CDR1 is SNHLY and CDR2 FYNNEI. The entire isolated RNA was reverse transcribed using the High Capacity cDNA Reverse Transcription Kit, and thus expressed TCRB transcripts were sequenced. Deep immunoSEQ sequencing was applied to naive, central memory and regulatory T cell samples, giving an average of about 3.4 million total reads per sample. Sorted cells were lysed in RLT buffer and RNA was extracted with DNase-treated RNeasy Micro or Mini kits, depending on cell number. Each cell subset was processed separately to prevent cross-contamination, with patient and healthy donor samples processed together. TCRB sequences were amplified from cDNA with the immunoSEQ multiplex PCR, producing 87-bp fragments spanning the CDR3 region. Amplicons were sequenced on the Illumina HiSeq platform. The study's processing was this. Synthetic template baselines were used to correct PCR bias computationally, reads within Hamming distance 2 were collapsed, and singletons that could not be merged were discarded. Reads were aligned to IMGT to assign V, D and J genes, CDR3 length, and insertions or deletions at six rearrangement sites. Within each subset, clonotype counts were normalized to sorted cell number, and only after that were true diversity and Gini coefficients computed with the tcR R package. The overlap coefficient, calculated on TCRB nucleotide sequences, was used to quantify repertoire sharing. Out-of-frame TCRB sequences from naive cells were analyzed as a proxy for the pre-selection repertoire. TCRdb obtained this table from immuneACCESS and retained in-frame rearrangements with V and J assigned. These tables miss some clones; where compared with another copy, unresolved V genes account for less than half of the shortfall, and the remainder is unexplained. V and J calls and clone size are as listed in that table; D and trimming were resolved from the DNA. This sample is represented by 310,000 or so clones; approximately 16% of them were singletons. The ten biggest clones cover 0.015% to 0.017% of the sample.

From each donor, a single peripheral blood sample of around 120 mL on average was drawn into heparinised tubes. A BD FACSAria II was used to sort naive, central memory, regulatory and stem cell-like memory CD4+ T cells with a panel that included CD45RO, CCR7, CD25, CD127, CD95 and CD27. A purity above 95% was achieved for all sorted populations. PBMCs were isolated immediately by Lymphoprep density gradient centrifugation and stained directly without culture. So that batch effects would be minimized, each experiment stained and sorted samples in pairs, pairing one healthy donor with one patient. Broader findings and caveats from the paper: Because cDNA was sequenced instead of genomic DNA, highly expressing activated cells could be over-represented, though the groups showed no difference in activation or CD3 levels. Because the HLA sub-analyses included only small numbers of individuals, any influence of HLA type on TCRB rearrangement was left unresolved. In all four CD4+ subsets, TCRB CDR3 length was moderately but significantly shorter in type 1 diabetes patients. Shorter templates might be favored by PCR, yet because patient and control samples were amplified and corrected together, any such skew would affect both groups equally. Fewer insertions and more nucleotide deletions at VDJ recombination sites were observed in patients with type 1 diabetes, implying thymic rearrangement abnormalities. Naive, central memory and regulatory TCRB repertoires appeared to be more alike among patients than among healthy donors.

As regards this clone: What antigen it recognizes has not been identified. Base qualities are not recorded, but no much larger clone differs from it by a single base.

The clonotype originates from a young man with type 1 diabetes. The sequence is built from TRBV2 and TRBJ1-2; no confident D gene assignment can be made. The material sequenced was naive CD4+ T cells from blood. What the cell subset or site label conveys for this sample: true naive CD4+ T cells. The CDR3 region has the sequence CASSFDKGYTF. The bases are TGTGCCAGCAGTTTTGACAAGGGCTACACCTTC.